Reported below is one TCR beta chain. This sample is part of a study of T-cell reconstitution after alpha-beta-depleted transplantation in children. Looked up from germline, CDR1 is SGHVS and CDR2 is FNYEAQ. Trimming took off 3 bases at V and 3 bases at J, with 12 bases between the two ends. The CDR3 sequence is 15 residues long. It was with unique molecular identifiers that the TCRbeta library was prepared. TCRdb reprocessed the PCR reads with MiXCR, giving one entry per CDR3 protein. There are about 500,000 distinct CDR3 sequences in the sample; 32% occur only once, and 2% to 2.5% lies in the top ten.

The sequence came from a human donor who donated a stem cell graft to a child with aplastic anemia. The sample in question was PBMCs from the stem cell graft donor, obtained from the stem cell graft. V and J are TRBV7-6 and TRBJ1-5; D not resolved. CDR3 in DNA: TGTGCCAGCAGCTTCTCCCCGGGAATCAATCAGCCCCAGCATTTT. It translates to CASSFSPGINQPQHF.